This TCR beta chain was captured by sequencing in a study of CD8 T cells in Susac syndrome. A quantity of about 0.45 to 1 ug RNA underwent reverse transcription using random hexamers. Via MiXCR, TCRdb re-called the immunoSEQ multiplex PCR reads, giving one row per CDR3 protein. Counted here are 250,000 to 350,000 distinct CDR3 sequences, approximately 81% occurring once; the ten biggest clones make up about 0.11%. The CDR3 runs to 14 residues. Germline CDR1 MNHNS, CDR2 SASEGT. The V end was cut by 6 bases, the J end by 4 bases, with 16 bases between. The sequence was obtained from a human donor with multiple sclerosis. This chain joins TRBV6-1 and TRBJ2-7; possible D gene TRBD1, 6 bases. The sample consisted of CD8+ T cells from PBMCs. In nucleotides, the CDR3 is TGTGCCAGCAGCTACAGGGTTTTGGATTACGAGCAGTACTTC. Its translation: CASSYRVLDYEQYF.